These T cell receptor beta chains were read from a single sample in a study of OX40 agonist ivuxolimab in advanced cancers. Produced via immunoSEQ multiplex PCR; TCRdb's table is partial and in-frame only. The sample lists around 65,000 clones, around 93% occurring once. Sequencing used CD4+ or CD8+ T cells sorted from blood, obtained in a trial of the OX40 agonist ivuxolimab. The receptors here all came from an adult with an advanced solid tumor such as melanoma, head and neck, liver or kidney cancer. The CDR3 runs from the conserved cysteine through the conserved F or W. D genes are given only for firm matches. Part of the rows lack a size; the others show once, few, many or a class for expanded clones.

NA	NA	TRBJ1-2	TRBV27	CASSLSGHTNYGYTF	TGTGCCAGCAGTTTATCGGGTCACACTAACTATGGCTACACCTTC
NA	NA	TRBJ2-1	TRBV29-1	CSVEDPGTGWDEQFF	TGCAGCGTTGAAGATCCAGGAACGGGGTGGGATGAGCAGTTCTTC
TRBD1	NA	TRBJ2-3	TRBV27	CASRTGADTQYF	TGTGCCAGCAGGACAGGGGCAGATACGCAGTATTTT
NA	NA	TRBJ2-7	TRBV5-6	CASSSRYEQYF	TGTGCCAGCAGCTCACGGTACGAGCAGTACTTC
NA	NA	TRBJ2-7	TRBV27	CASSLVWGSYEQYF	TGTGCCAGCAGTTTAGTATGGGGCTCCTACGAGCAGTACTTC
TRBD1	NA	TRBJ2-3	TRBV25-1	CASSDVGDRRDTDTQYF	TGTGCCAGCAGTGACGTGGGGGACAGGAGGGACACAGATACGCAGTATTTT
NA	few	TRBJ2-1	TRBV2	CASSESYNEQFF	TGTGCCAGCAGTGAAAGCTACAATGAGCAGTTCTTC
NA	NA	TRBJ2-7	TRBV5-6	CASSPTKISYEQYF	TGTGCCAGCAGCCCCACAAAGATCTCCTACGAGCAGTACTTC
NA	once	TRBJ2-7	TRBV6-1	CASKLQDPRSEQYF	TGTGCCAGCAAATTACAGGACCCGAGGAGCGAGCAGTACTTC
NA	NA	TRBJ1-1	TRBV23-1	CASSQGARVTEAFF	TGCGCCAGCAGTCAAGGGGCAAGGGTGACTGAAGCTTTCTTT
NA	NA	TRBJ2-1	TRBV4-3	CASSQDGLRQDVDNEQFF	TGCGCCAGCAGCCAAGACGGGTTGAGACAGGACGTAGACAATGAGCAGTTCTTC
TRBD2	NA	TRBJ2-7	TRBV10-2	CASSGPSGYYEQYF	TGCGCCAGCAGTGGTCCTAGCGGGTATTACGAGCAGTACTTC
TRBD2	NA	TRBJ2-7	TRBV4-3	CASSQDLGLDAYEQYF	TGCGCCAGCAGCCAAGATCTGGGACTAGACGCCTACGAGCAGTACTTC
TRBD1	NA	TRBJ2-1	TRBV27	CASSLSGQGVINEQFF	TGTGCCAGCAGTTTATCGGGACAGGGGGTGATCAATGAGCAGTTCTTC
TRBD1	NA	TRBJ2-7	TRBV4-2	CASSAGTGTYEQYF	TGTGCCAGCAGCGCCGGGACAGGGACCTACGAGCAGTACTTC
TRBD1	NA	TRBJ2-7	TRBV11-2	CASSLTGTGYEQYF	TGTGCCAGCAGCTTAACCGGGACAGGATACGAGCAGTACTTC
TRBD1	NA	TRBJ2-7	TRBV9	CASSPQGTGRYEQYF	TGTGCCAGCAGCCCCCAAGGGACAGGGCGCTACGAGCAGTACTTC
NA	NA	TRBJ1-5	TRBV29-1	CSVVMGDINQPQHF	TGCAGCGTTGTGATGGGGGATATCAATCAGCCCCAGCATTTT
TRBD1	NA	TRBJ1-5	TRBV28	CASSMGQGGSNQPQHF	TGTGCCAGCAGTATGGGACAGGGTGGGAGCAATCAGCCCCAGCATTTT
NA	NA	TRBJ1-2	TRBV7-9	CASSFTVPGYGYTF	TGTGCCAGCAGCTTTACGGTCCCTGGCTATGGCTACACCTTC
TRBD1	NA	TRBJ2-1	TRBV28	CASSLGQGNNNEQFF	TGTGCCAGCAGTCTGGGACAGGGTAATAACAATGAGCAGTTCTTC
NA	NA	TRBJ1-5	TRBV7-2	CASSFLQGEGDNQPQHF	TGTGCCAGCAGCTTTCTCCAGGGTGAAGGCGACAATCAGCCCCAGCATTTT
NA	NA	TRBJ2-7	TRBV9	CASSVADSSYEQYF	TGTGCCAGCAGCGTAGCCGACAGCTCCTACGAGCAGTACTTC
NA	NA	TRBJ1-3	TRBV27	CASSLESRGSGNTIYF	TGTGCCAGCAGTTTAGAGAGCAGGGGCTCTGGAAACACCATATATTTT
NA	NA	TRBJ2-7	TRBV11-2	CASSLFRASYEQYF	TGTGCCAGCAGCTTGTTTCGTGCCTCCTACGAGCAGTACTTC
NA	NA	TRBJ1-2	TRBV6-1	CASSDGASYGYTF	TGTGCCAGCAGTGATGGCGCCAGCTATGGCTACACCTTC
NA	NA	TRBJ2-3	TRBV4-1	CASSVQGQLADTQYF	TGCGCCAGCAGCGTACAGGGACAATTGGCAGATACGCAGTATTTT
NA	NA	TRBJ1-5	TRBV27	CASSQSGERGQPQHF	TGTGCCAGCAGTCAGTCAGGGGAACGAGGTCAGCCCCAGCATTTT
NA	NA	TRBJ2-7	TRBV7-6	CASSSSGEQYF	TGTGCCAGCAGCTCATCGGGGGAGCAGTACTTC
TRBD2	NA	TRBJ2-1	TRBV6-1	CATGIGLAGFNEQFF	TGTGCCACCGGGATCGGACTAGCGGGATTCAATGAGCAGTTCTTC
NA	NA	TRBJ1-4	TRBV5-6	CASSLVGVGNEKLFF	TGTGCCAGCAGCTTGGTCGGGGTTGGTAATGAAAAACTGTTTTTT
TRBD1	NA	TRBJ2-5	TRBV2	CASSDEGQGEETQYF	TGTGCCAGCAGTGACGAGGGACAGGGGGAAGAGACCCAGTACTTC
TRBD2	NA	TRBJ2-1	TRBV2	CASSVGLAVTVSYNEQFF	TGTGCCAGCAGTGTTGGACTAGCGGTTACCGTCTCCTACAATGAGCAGTTCTTC
TRBD1	NA	TRBJ2-7	TRBV10-2	CASSDPGTGGYEQYF	TGCGCCAGCAGCGACCCCGGGACAGGGGGCTACGAGCAGTACTTC
TRBD2	NA	TRBJ2-7	TRBV28	CASSLTSGSSYEQYF	TGTGCCAGCAGTTTGACTAGCGGGAGCTCCTACGAGCAGTACTTC
TRBD2	NA	TRBJ2-1	TRBV10-3	CAIRTSGTSSYNEQFF	TGTGCCATCCGGACTAGCGGGACGAGCTCCTACAATGAGCAGTTCTTC
NA	NA	TRBJ1-4	TRBV9	CASSRGGSSAEKLFF	TGTGCCAGCAGCCGAGGAGGGTCTTCGGCGGAAAAACTGTTTTTT
TRBD2	NA	TRBJ2-1	TRBV14	CASSLSGRAPDEQFF	TGTGCCAGCAGCCTTAGCGGGAGGGCCCCCGATGAGCAGTTCTTC
NA	NA	TRBJ2-5	TRBV6-1	CASSDGAQETQYF	TGTGCCAGCAGTGACGGGGCCCAAGAGACCCAGTACTTC
NA	once	TRBJ2-1	TRBV7-2	CASSRGTARNNEQFF	TGTGCCAGCAGCCGAGGGACCGCCCGGAACAATGAGCAGTTCTTC
NA	NA	TRBJ2-7	TRBV7-9	CASSPGGYEQYF	TGTGCCAGCAGCCCTGGGGGGTACGAGCAGTACTTC
NA	NA	TRBJ2-3	TRBV27	CASSLVVAGDTQYF	TGTGCCAGCAGTTTGGTGGTAGCAGGAGATACGCAGTATTTT
TRBD2	NA	TRBJ2-1	TRBV15	CATSSSGRNYNEQFF	TGTGCCACCAGCAGTAGCGGGAGGAACTACAATGAGCAGTTCTTC
TRBD2	NA	TRBJ2-7	TRBV9	CASSVSGTSVLSEQYF	TGTGCCAGCAGCGTTTCCGGGACTAGCGTGCTCAGCGAGCAGTACTTC
TRBD2	NA	TRBJ2-1	TRBV7-3	CASSLWSGSGRVTSSYNEQFF	TGTGCCAGCAGCTTATGGTCGGGTAGCGGGAGGGTAACGAGCTCCTACAATGAGCAGTTCTTC
NA	NA	TRBJ2-7	TRBV27	CASSLTVGGPSYEQYF	TGTGCCAGCAGTCTCACCGTCGGGGGACCCTCCTACGAGCAGTACTTC
NA	NA	TRBJ2-1	TRBV6-5	CASSYGGSSYNEQFF	TGTGCCAGCAGTTACGGGGGGAGCTCCTACAATGAGCAGTTCTTC
NA	NA	TRBJ2-3	TRBV7-8	CASSLGPATDTQYF	TGTGCCAGCAGCTTAGGGCCGGCGACAGATACGCAGTATTTT
NA	NA	TRBJ2-1	TRBV19	CASSNSGQINEQFF	TGTGCCAGTAGTAATAGTGGTCAGATCAATGAGCAGTTCTTC